A single sample gave rise to the 6 T cell receptor beta chains below, sequenced in a study of T cells in Graves' hyperthyroidism and ophthalmopathy. TCR beta CDR3 regions were amplified from RNA. The HTBI primer set served for first-round RT-PCR of the TCR CDR3. Each CDR3 protein gets one entry after TCRdb re-called the multiplex PCR reads with MiXCR. The repertoire consists of 350,000 to 450,000 distinct CDR3 sequences, with about 14% occurring once and the leading ten covering 25% to 30%. The sample comprised blood. The receptor source for this set is a man aged 45-65 years with Graves' ophthalmopathy.

The gene calls are TRBV9 and TRBJ2-3, with D tentatively TRBD1 (5 bases). This CDR3 region has 16 residues. Looked up from germline, CDR1 is SGDLS and CDR2 is YYNGEE. Trimming stripped 0 bases from V and 3 bases from J, with 14 bases between. The CDR3 here is CASSVEVGLLTDTQYF. DNA of the CDR3: TGTGCCAGCAGCGTAGAGGTGGGGCTATTGACAGATACGCAGTATTTT.

Notes on this clonotype: This may be a read error: a much more frequent sequence differs by one nucleotide. The chain links TRBV6-1 to TRBJ1-5; D remains unclear. This CDR3 has 13 residues. Trimming removed 10 bases from V and 3 bases from J, with 13 bases in between. Germline CDR1 and CDR2: MNHNS and SASEGT. In DNA form, the CDR3 reads TGTGCCAACATAGCGTCCCTCAATCAGCCCCAGCATTTT. It encodes CANIASLNQPQHF.

This clonotype has a count of ten or more. The V gene is TRBV19, the J gene TRBJ1-1, with D maybe TRBD1 (6 bases). The germline V and J ends were trimmed by 8 bases and 5 bases, with 12 bases remaining between them. Germline assignment: CDR1 LNHDA and CDR2 SQIVND (reference sequence). The CDR3 contains 12 residues. The CDR3 nucleotides read TGTGCCAGTTCCGGACAGCTAACTGAAGCTTTCTTT. Amino acid sequence: CASSGQLTEAFF.

Ten or more counts support this clonotype. V usage is TRBV20-1 and J usage is TRBJ1-5; 8 nucleotides line up with TRBD1. CDR3 length equals 12 residues. CDR1 and CDR2 from the germline V gene are DFQATT and SNEGSKA (reference sequence). Losses at the gene ends were 5 bases for V and 11 bases for J; bases not matched to a gene: 8. CDR3 sequence: CSADRGRGTQHF. Written as DNA, the CDR3 is TGCAGTGCTGACAGGGGCCGGGGGACCCAGCATTTT.

This clonotype was seen many times. The V gene is TRBV12-3 or TRBV12-4, the J gene TRBJ1-5; 9 bases align to TRBD1. The CDR3 has 15 amino acids. V trimming: 6 bases; J trimming: 7 bases; junction bases outside the gene matches: 10. CDR3: CASSKTGGAGQPQHF. DNA for the CDR3: TGTGCCAGCAGCAAAACAGGGGGCGCGGGGCAGCCCCAGCATTTT.

This clonotype was counted only a few times. The chain is built from TRBV7-6 and TRBJ2-5, with 9 nucleotides matching TRBD2. The CDR3 spans 15 residues. V shed 1 base, J shed 7 bases, and the junction held 7 bases outside the gene matches. From germline, CDR1 is SGHVS and CDR2 FNYEAQ. The CDR3 is CASSLDSSGIGTQYF. The DNA for the CDR3 is TGTGCCAGCAGCTTAGACTCTAGCGGGATAGGGACCCAGTACTTC.